This entry concerns a single TCR beta chain. The sample originates from a study of technical replicates of blood from several donors. Assay used: immunoSEQ multiplex PCR; TCRdb lists only in-frame clones, some missing. The top ten clones hold roughly 0.16% of a sample with roughly 67,000 clones, nearly 98% of them seen once. Trimming removed 0 bases from V and 5 bases from J, with 8 bases in between. Germline values: CDR1 SGHRS, CDR2 YFSETQ. The CDR3 is 13 amino acids. The V call is TRBV5-1, the J call TRBJ2-5; D uncertain. Sample: T cells isolated from PBMCs. The clonotype comes from a human donor in good health. The chain's CDR3 is CASSLGTLETQYF. CDR3 DNA: TGCGCCAGCAGCTTGGGCACTTTGGAGACCCAGTACTTC. Based on the CDR3 plus reference TRBV5-1 and TRBJ2-5, the full variable domain is KAGVTQTPRYLIKTRGQQVTLSCSPISGHRSVSWYQQTPGQGLQFLFEYFSETQRNKGNFPGRFSGRQFSNSRSEMNVSTLELGDSALYLCASSLGTLETQYFGPGTRLLVL.